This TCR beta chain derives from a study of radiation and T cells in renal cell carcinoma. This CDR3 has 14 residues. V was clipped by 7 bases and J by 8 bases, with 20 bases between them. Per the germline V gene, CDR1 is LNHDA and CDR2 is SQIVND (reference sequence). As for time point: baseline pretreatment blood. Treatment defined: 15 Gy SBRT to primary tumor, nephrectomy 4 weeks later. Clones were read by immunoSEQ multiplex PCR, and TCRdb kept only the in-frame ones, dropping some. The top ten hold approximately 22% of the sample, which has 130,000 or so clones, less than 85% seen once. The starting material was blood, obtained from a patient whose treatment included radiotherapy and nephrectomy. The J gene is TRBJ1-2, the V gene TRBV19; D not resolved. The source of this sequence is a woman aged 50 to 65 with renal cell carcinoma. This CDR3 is CASTKGELMAGYTF. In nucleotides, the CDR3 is TGTGCCAGTACTAAAGGAGAGCTTATGGCGGGCTACACCTTC.